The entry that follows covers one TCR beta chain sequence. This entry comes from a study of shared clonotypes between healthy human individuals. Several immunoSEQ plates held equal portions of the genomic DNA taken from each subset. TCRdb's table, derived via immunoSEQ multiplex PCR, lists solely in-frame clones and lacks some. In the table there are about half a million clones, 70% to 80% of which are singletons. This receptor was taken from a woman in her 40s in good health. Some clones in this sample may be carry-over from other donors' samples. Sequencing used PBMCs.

The CDR3 region has the DNA TGTGCCAGCACCCCACGAGGACGCCGCGACCCAGATACGCAGTATTTT. This sequence encodes CASTPRGRRDPDTQYF. The chain uses TRBV9 and TRBJ2-3; no reliable D call. CDR1 SGDLS and CDR2 YYNGEE come from the germline V gene. The ends were cut back, 6 bases at V and 4 bases at J, with 21 bases in the middle. The CDR3 is made up of 16 amino acids.